The clone carrying this TCR beta chain appeared many times. This sample is part of a study of regulatory T cells in long-lasting Graves disease. Looking at the study overall: Treatment with antithyroid drugs for over 5 years, together with positive TSH receptor antibodies, meant persistent Graves' disease.

Both iRepertoire HTBI primers and Arm-PCR of CDR3 regions were used to build the TCR beta libraries. As handled by the study authors: The samples included 60 to 65 TRBV and more than 12 TRBJ segments. TCRdb fed the multiplex PCR reads into MiXCR, producing one record per CDR3 protein. The authors' filters were not applied to this entry. The data hold a few hundred thousand distinct CDR3 sequences, with around 23% observed a single time. Germline values: CDR1 MNHEY, CDR2 SMNVEV (reference sequence). Trimming removed 6 bases from V and 5 bases from J; junction bases left unmatched: 8. The CDR3 is 15 amino acids. Regarding time point: persistent/refractory GD, antithyroid drugs over 5 years with positive TRAb. The TCR library used RNA extracted from PBMCs. Those enrolled as patients came out of an endocrinology department in Xi'an, China.

This clonotype was sampled from a female donor with Graves disease. This specimen was peripheral blood mononuclear cells (PBMCs), taken when the disease was refractory, from a patient treated with antithyroid drugs. The V and J genes are TRBV27 and TRBJ1-5; 9 nucleotides match TRBD1. For the CDR3, the DNA is TGTGCCAGCAGAGCCGGGACAGGGCCGGATCAGCCCCAGCATTTT. Translated, it gives CASRAGTGPDQPQHF.